The 13 T cell receptor beta chains below were found in one sample sequenced in a study of shared clonotypes between healthy human individuals. Only CD45RO-negative cells positively selected for CCR7 counted as naive CD8 cells, so terminally differentiated effector memory CD45RA+ cells were excluded. Sequenced by immunoSEQ multiplex PCR; TCRdb stores in-frame clones only, minus some. Among 2 million or so clones listed, approximately 94% were seen once. Sequences were obtained from naive CD8+ T cells sorted from blood. The receptors were gathered from a man aged 18 to 30 in good health.

The chain has TRBV6-1 and TRBJ2-1; D is unresolved. The CDR3 is 17 residues long. Germline CDR1 MNHNS, CDR2 SASEGT. V shed 0 bases and J shed 0 bases, with 12 bases lying between them. The CDR3 nucleotides are TGTGCCAGCAGTGAAGCGGTGACTTTTAGCTCCTACAATGAGCAGTTCTTC. Translation: CASSEAVTFSSYNEQFF.

The chain recombines TRBV2 with TRBJ2-7, with a weak D call TRBD2 (7 bases). V lost 3 bases to trimming and J lost 3 bases, with 12 bases between them. The CDR3 loop spans 14 amino acids. Germline V gene lookup returns CDR1 SNHLY and CDR2 FYNNEI. The CDR3 is CASSEGGLNYEQYF. As DNA, the CDR3 is TGTGCCAGCAGTGAGGGGGGGCTGAACTACGAGCAGTACTTC.

The chain joins TRBV2 to TRBJ1-6; D gene ambiguous. Trimming left V 1 base short and J 7 bases short, with 8 bases between. Germline CDR1 and CDR2: SNHLY and FYNNEI. This CDR3 contains 14 residues. The CDR3 region is CASSEEQLNSPLHF. The CDR3 coding sequence is TGTGCCAGCAGTGAAGAACAGCTAAATTCACCCCTCCACTTT.

The gene calls are TRBV2 and TRBJ2-1; 9 bases agree with TRBD1. V trimming: 7 bases; J trimming: 7 bases; junction bases outside the gene matches: 11. From germline, CDR1 is SNHLY and CDR2 FYNNEI. This CDR3 spans 15 amino acids. CDR3 amino acids: CASIPGQGHFNEQFF. The CDR3 nucleotides are TGTGCCAGCATTCCGGGACAGGGTCATTTTAATGAGCAGTTCTTC.

The chain combines TRBV5-6 with TRBJ2-6, with D tentatively TRBD1 or TRBD2 (5 bases each). Germline V gene data show CDR1 as SGHDT and CDR2 as YYEEEE. CDR3 length equals 16 residues. Trimming stripped 8 bases from V and 0 bases from J, with 15 bases between. CDR3 loop: CASLPGSNSGANVLTF. In nucleotides, the CDR3 is TGTGCCAGTCTGCCAGGGAGTAACTCTGGGGCCAACGTCCTGACTTTC.

As DNA, the CDR3 is TGTGCCAGCAGCCTAACTCTGCGGACAGGGCCACAGGATACGCAGTATTTT. It encodes CASSLTLRTGPQDTQYF. The chain has TRBV27 and TRBJ2-3, with TRBD1 matching 8 bases. The ends lost 6 bases at V and 6 bases at J; junction bases unmatched: 17. Germline values: CDR1 MNHEY, CDR2 SMNVEV (reference sequence). The CDR3 covers 17 residues.

The gene calls are TRBV6-1 and TRBJ2-7; 7 bases agree with TRBD1. Trimming removed 6 bases from V and 1 base from J; junction bases left unmatched: 6. The CDR3 totals 14 residues. From germline, CDR1 is MNHNS and CDR2 SASEGT. The CDR3 spells CASRVDRESYEQYF. The DNA of the CDR3 is TGTGCCAGCAGGGTAGACAGGGAGTCCTACGAGCAGTACTTC.

The genes are TRBV13 and TRBJ2-7; TRBD2 matches at 14 bases. With 5 bases clipped from V and 7 bases from J, the junction kept 10 bases outside the gene matches. This CDR3 is built from 16 residues. Germline CDR1 is PRHDT and CDR2 is FYEKMQ (reference sequence). The CDR3 DNA reads as TGTGCCAGCAGCCCAGGGGGACTAGCGGGAGCTCAGGAGCAGTACTTC. Amino acids: CASSPGGLAGAQEQYF.

The table lists this clone with a count of one. A read error may produce the germline difference seen at one junction end. The V call is TRBV2, the J call TRBJ1-4, with 8 bases fitting TRBD1. CDR3 length: 13 amino acids. The germline V gene has CDR1 SNHLY and CDR2 FYNNEI. The CDR3 protein is CASNEGTGEKLFF. CDR3 DNA sequence: TGTGCCAGCAATGAAGGGACAGGAGAAAAACTGTTTTTT. The full variable domain, rest sourced from reference TRBV2 and TRBJ1-4, is EPEVTQTPSHQVTQMGQEVILRCVPISNHLYFYWYRQILGQKVEFLVSFYNNEISEKSEIFDDQFSVERPDGSNFTLKIRSTKLEDSAMYFCASNEGTGEKLFFGSGTQLSVL.

The V call is TRBV4-3, the J call TRBJ2-7, with 8 bases that match TRBD2. The CDR3 is 15 residues long. V was pared by 0 bases and J by 3 bases, with 4 bases of the junction left unmatched. Per the germline V gene, CDR1 is LGHNA and CDR2 is YSLEER. In DNA form, the CDR3 reads TGCGCCAGCAGCCAAGATTACAGCGGGAGCTACGAGCAGTACTTC. Translating gives CASSQDYSGSYEQYF.

The V and J genes are TRBV6-4 and TRBJ1-4; D is perhaps TRBD1 (5 bases). The length of the CDR3 is 14 residues. Trimming cost V 4 bases and J 4 bases, with 10 bases left between them. In germline, CDR1 is MRHNA, CDR2 SNTAGT. CDR3 residues: CASSVGQGNEKLFF. The CDR3 DNA reads TGTGCCAGCAGTGTAGGCCAGGGTAATGAAAAACTGTTTTTT.

The chain couples TRBV28 to TRBJ1-1; 7 nucleotides line up with TRBD1. V shed 6 bases and J 6 bases; nucleotides not matched to a gene: 4. The V gene's germline CDR1 is MDHEN and CDR2 SYDVKM. This CDR3 is built from 12 residues. The chain's CDR3 is CASSNRGSEAFF. The CDR3 nucleotides read TGTGCCAGCAGCAACAGGGGCTCTGAAGCTTTCTTT. Drawing the rest from reference TRBV28 and TRBJ1-1, the complete variable domain is DVKVTQSSRYLVKRTGEKVFLECVQDMDHENMFWYRQDPGLGLRLIYFSYDVKMKEKGDIPEGYSVSREKKERFSLILESASTNQTSMYLCASSNRGSEAFFGQGTRLTVV.

This chain uses TRBV7-6 with TRBJ2-2; D is uncertain. Trimming stripped 2 bases from V and 4 bases from J, with 14 bases between. The CDR3 loop spans 16 amino acids. From germline, CDR1 is SGHVS and CDR2 FNYEAQ. CDR3 region: CASSLSRDRGTGELFF. CDR3 DNA sequence: TGTGCCAGCAGCTTATCCCGCGATCGAGGCACCGGGGAGCTGTTTTTT.